Given below is one T cell receptor beta chain in context. Its antigen is currently unknown. This sample was included in a study of cytomegalovirus exposure and HLA in healthy donors. Study-level findings and limits: Cytomegalovirus-associated status was assigned to some 160 TCR beta chains.

Clones were read by immunoSEQ multiplex PCR, and TCRdb kept only the in-frame ones, dropping some. The sample has 200,000 to 250,000 clones; 88% are singletons. V was pared by 4 bases and J by 1 base, with 8 bases between. Per the germline V gene, CDR1 is SGHRS and CDR2 is YFSETQ. The CDR3 totals 13 residues. Sequences were obtained from PBMCs. The rearrangement links TRBV5-1 to TRBJ1-1, with D possibly being TRBD1 (5 bases). This receptor was identified in a woman younger than 30 in good health and CMV-seronegative. Here the CDR3 DNA reads TGCGCCAGCAGCCCGACAGCGAACACTGAAGCTTTCTTT. It translates to CASSPTANTEAFF.